This passage covers 21 T cell receptor beta chains from one sample sequenced in a study of T cells in Graves' hyperthyroidism and ophthalmopathy. There were TCR beta CDR3 regions amplified from RNA transcripts. Primed by the HTBI set, a first-round RT-PCR was run on the TCR CDR3. TCRdb analysed the multiplex PCR reads with MiXCR anew, one entry per CDR3 protein. The table includes about 480,000 distinct CDR3 sequences, roughly 23% detected once. Material for sequencing was blood. Receptors were obtained from a woman between 70 and 85 years old with Graves' ophthalmopathy.

This clonotype was counted a few times. J is TRBJ2-1 and V is TRBV15; D not certain. CDR1 and CDR2 from the germline V gene are LNHNV and YYDKDF (reference sequence). Trimming cost V 1 base and J 9 bases, with 13 bases left between them. CDR3 length: 14 residues. CDR3 sequence (DNA): TGTGCCACCAGCAGAGTCGAGTACGCGAGTGAGCAGTTCTTC. Its protein is CATSRVEYASEQFF.

As concerns this clonotype: Given a much more abundant clone one base away, this may be a read error. The chain couples TRBV6-1 to TRBJ1-4, with D perhaps TRBD1 (5 bases). CDR1 is MNHNS, CDR2 SASEGT, per germline. The CDR3 is 14 residues long. The CDR3 sequence is CTSSETGGTEKLFF. Here the CDR3 DNA reads TGTACCAGCAGTGAGACCGGCGGGACTGAAAAACTGTTTTTT.

The V and J genes are TRBV28 and TRBJ2-7, with TRBD2 identical over 7 bases. CDR1 MDHEN and CDR2 SYDVKM come from the germline V gene. Trimming at V came to 8 bases and at J to 6 bases, leaving 10 bases not matched to a gene. The CDR3 length is 13 residues. CDR3 in DNA: TGTGCCAGCCACCTGGGGCGGGAGTTCGAGCAGTACTTC. Translation: CASHLGREFEQYF.

The CDR3 DNA sequence: TGTGCCAGCAGTTCCCACCTGGGACTAGCGGGTGGGGAGACCCAGTACTTC. Translated, it gives CASSSHLGLAGGETQYF. The J gene is TRBJ2-5, the V gene TRBV6-5, with TRBD2 matching 12 bases. The CDR3 sequence is 17 residues long. The V segment lost 4 bases and the J segment 5 bases; nucleotides outside the gene matches: 11. Germline V lookup: CDR1 MNHEY, CDR2 SVGAGI.

The rearrangement links TRBV20-1 to TRBJ2-7; TRBD2 might be the D (6 bases). Germline values: CDR1 DFQATT, CDR2 SNEGSKA (reference sequence). Deletions cut 7 bases from V and 7 bases from J, with 20 bases between. This CDR3 contains 13 residues. CDR3 sequence: CSVGEADWREQYF. CDR3 coding DNA: TGCAGTGTTGGGGAGGCTGATTGGAGGGAGCAGTACTTC.

This clonotype was counted at least ten times. The chain uses TRBV12-3 or TRBV12-4 and TRBJ2-1; a possible D gene is TRBD2 (5 bases). V was pared by 6 bases and J by 12 bases, with 15 bases between. This CDR3 spans 12 amino acids. The CDR3 nucleotides are TGTGCCAGCAGCTTACTAGAATCTTGGCAGTTCTTC. Its protein product is CASSLLESWQFF.

In this sample, this clonotype turned up many times. The V call is TRBV28, the J call TRBJ1-2; D might be TRBD1 (5 bases). V lost 6 bases and J lost 4, with 12 bases in between. Germline assignment: CDR1 MDHEN and CDR2 SYDVKM. CDR3 length: 13 amino acids. CDR3 amino acids: CASSFDSRYGYTF. CDR3 nucleotide sequence: TGTGCCAGCAGCTTCGACAGCCGCTATGGCTACACCTTC.

V is TRBV3-1 and J is TRBJ2-5; maybe TRBD2 (6 bases). The CDR3 runs to 13 residues. Germline CDR1 is LGHDT and CDR2 is YNNKEL (reference sequence). Trimming stripped 8 bases from V and 1 base from J, with 11 bases between. DNA for the CDR3: TGTGCCAGCGAAGGGCGGGGCCAAGAGACCCAGTACTTC. Amino acid sequence: CASEGRGQETQYF.

With respect to this clonotype: One end of the junction fails to match germline, which may point to a read error. The rearrangement links TRBV10-3 to TRBJ2-7; D possibly matches TRBD1 or TRBD2 (5 bases each). CDR1 ENHRY and CDR2 SYGVKD come from the germline V gene. The CDR3 totals 13 residues. The CDR3 loop is CATSRDPTGEQYF. CDR3 coding DNA: TGTGCCACCAGTAGGGACCCGACGGGGGAGCAGTACTTC.

The chain combines TRBV7-2 with TRBJ2-3; 9 bases fit TRBD2. CDR1 and CDR2 (germline): SGHTA, FQGNSA. V gave up 3 bases and J gave up 4 bases; unmatched junction bases: 2. This CDR3 spans 14 amino acids. The CDR3 reads CASSLASGADTQYF. The CDR3 DNA sequence: TGTGCCAGCAGCTTGGCTAGCGGGGCAGATACGCAGTATTTT.

This clonotype appeared once. V usage is TRBV30 and J usage is TRBJ1-1; TRBD1 aligns across 7 bases. The CDR3 spans 12 residues. With V trimmed by 0 bases and J by 11 bases, 6 bases remained unmatched. Germline values: CDR1 GTSNPN, CDR2 SVGIG (reference sequence). CDR3: CAWSVDRVGAFF. The CDR3 DNA reads as TGTGCCTGGAGTGTAGACAGGGTAGGGGCTTTCTTT.

This clonotype was observed at least ten times. This chain connects TRBV12-3 or TRBV12-4 to TRBJ1-5; TRBD1 is a possible D gene (5 bases). This CDR3 is built from 14 residues. Trimming took off 3 bases at V and 0 bases at J, with 6 bases between the two ends. CDR3 sequence reads: CASSLGLSNQPQHF. Here the CDR3 DNA reads TGTGCCAGCAGTTTGGGGCTTAGCAATCAGCCCCAGCATTTT.

The CDR3 protein is CASSLGLVLNEQFF. In DNA, the CDR3 is TGTGCCAGCAGCTTGGGACTAGTTCTGAATGAGCAGTTCTTC. The rearrangement links TRBV5-6 to TRBJ2-1; a possible D gene is TRBD2 (6 bases). Germline V gene lookup returns CDR1 SGHDT and CDR2 YYEEEE. The CDR3 loop spans 14 amino acids. The germline V and J ends were trimmed by 0 bases and 7 bases, with 11 bases remaining between them.

At least ten counts were recorded for this clonotype. The V gene is TRBV28, the J gene TRBJ1-1; 7 bases are a match to TRBD1. CDR3 length: 15 residues. Germline V lookup: CDR1 MDHEN, CDR2 SYDVKM. J was trimmed by 3 bases and V by 7 bases; bases with no gene match: 11. CDR3 protein: CASTSPPTGDTEAFF. The CDR3 nucleotides are TGTGCCAGCACCTCACCCCCTACAGGGGACACTGAAGCTTTCTTT. Drawing the rest from reference TRBV28 and TRBJ1-1, the complete variable domain is DVKVTQSSRYLVKRTGEKVFLECVQDMDHENMFWYRQDPGLGLRLIYFSYDVKMKEKGDIPEGYSVSREKKERFSLILESASTNQTSMYLCASTSPPTGDTEAFFGQGTRLTVV.

In its sample, this clonotype was seen many times. CDR3 in amino acids: CASSRRTAGPYNEQFF. CDR3 nucleotides: TGTGCCAGCAGCCGGAGGACGGCCGGCCCCTACAATGAGCAGTTCTTC. The chain carries TRBV7-2 and TRBJ2-1, with a tentative D call TRBD2 (5 bases). The V end lost 5 bases, the J end lost 2 bases, and 16 bases lay between the germline ends. The CDR3 totals 16 residues. Germline V gene sequence: CDR1 SGHTA, CDR2 FQGNSA.

This clonotype came up a few times. Here the CDR3 DNA reads TGCAGTGCTAGAGACGACAGGGGAGGGGAGACCCAGTACTTC. Translating gives CSARDDRGGETQYF. This sequence joins TRBV20-1 and TRBJ2-5; weak D call: TRBD1 (8 bases). V gave up 0 bases and J gave up 5 bases, with 13 bases separating them. The germline CDR1 and CDR2 sequences are DFQATT and SNEGSKA (reference sequence). This CDR3 is 14 amino acids long.

The V and J genes are TRBV9 and TRBJ2-7; the match to TRBD2 covers 9 bases. The CDR3 is 15 amino acids. The J segment lost 5 bases and the V segment lost 3 bases, leaving 9 bases of the junction unmatched. Germline values: CDR1 SGDLS, CDR2 YYNGEE. CDR3 sequence: CASSEGASGTHEQYF. The CDR3 DNA reads as TGTGCCAGCAGCGAAGGGGCTAGCGGGACCCACGAGCAGTACTTC. The whole variable domain, filled in from reference TRBV9 and TRBJ2-7, reads DSGVTQTPKHLITATGQRVTLRCSPRSGDLSVYWYQQSLDQGLQFLIQYYNGEERAKGNILERFSAQQFPDLHSELNLSSLELGDSALYFCASSEGASGTHEQYFGPGTRLTVT.

This rearrangement joins TRBV10-3 to TRBJ2-2, with 9 bases that match TRBD2. Looked up from germline, CDR1 is ENHRY and CDR2 is SYGVKD. The V gene end was trimmed by 6 bases and the J gene end by 1 base; junction bases not matched to a gene: 3. The CDR3 extends over 15 amino acids. The DNA of the CDR3 is TGTGCCATCAGACTAGCGGGTGTGAACACCGGGGAGCTGTTTTTT. It encodes CAIRLAGVNTGELFF.

The rearrangement links TRBV20-1 to TRBJ2-3, with D perhaps assigned TRBD1 or TRBD2 (5 bases each). Germline lookup yields CDR1 DFQATT and CDR2 SNEGSKA (reference sequence). The length of the CDR3 is 13 residues. The V gene lost 7 bases and the J gene lost 6 bases, with 17 bases spanning the gap. The DNA of the CDR3 is TGCAGTGTGGATAGTGACGGGGCGGATACGCAGTATTTT. Its protein product is CSVDSDGADTQYF.

The table lists this clonotype with a few counts. V and J are TRBV7-2 and TRBJ2-5; 12 bases are shared with TRBD1. The germline V gene has CDR1 SGHTA and CDR2 FQGNSA. This CDR3 contains 15 residues. J was trimmed by 4 bases and V by 1 base; bases with no gene match: 1. The CDR3: CASSLGGQGAETQYF. The CDR3 coding sequence is TGTGCCAGCAGCTTAGGGGGACAGGGGGCAGAGACCCAGTACTTC.

There are a few counts of this clonotype. J is TRBJ1-2 and V is TRBV20-1; D is uncertain. The CDR3 extends over 16 amino acids. Germline CDR1 reads DFQATT; CDR2 reads SNEGSKA (reference sequence). V was shortened by 6 bases and J by 8 bases, with 28 bases between the two germline ends. The CDR3 spells CSADLAAEPSMKGYTF. In nucleotides, the CDR3 is TGCAGTGCCGATCTCGCGGCGGAACCATCAATGAAGGGCTACACCTTC.